This T cell receptor beta chain is drawn from a study of shared clonotypes between healthy human individuals. Background on the study: Donors had three CD4 naive, three CD4 memory, two CD8 naive and one CD8 memory plate apiece.

V lost 2 bases and J lost 5; bases outside the gene matches: 6. CDR1 and CDR2 from the germline V gene are MDHEN and SYDVKM. The CDR3 covers 14 residues. To note about this clone: Its antigen remains unknown.

Study outcomes and limitations: The rarefaction results pointed to incomplete sorted-subset sequencing despite large depth.

Assay used: immunoSEQ multiplex PCR; TCRdb lists only in-frame clones, some missing. The sample consists of around 2.1 million clones, approximately 94% of them appearing once. This receptor was obtained from a young man in good health. The sequencing sample was made of naive CD4+ T cells sorted from blood. Subset described: CD45RA+ positively selected. The chain employs TRBV28 and TRBJ2-7; 7 bases agree with TRBD2. The CDR3, as DNA: TGTGCCAGCAGTTTAGCGGGGGTTTTGAACGAGCAGTACTTC. This encodes CASSLAGVLNEQYF. The whole variable domain, remainder taken from reference TRBV28 and TRBJ2-7, is DVKVTQSSRYLVKRTGEKVFLECVQDMDHENMFWYRQDPGLGLRLIYFSYDVKMKEKGDIPEGYSVSREKKERFSLILESASTNQTSMYLCASSLAGVLNEQYFGPGTRLTVT.